This T cell receptor beta chain was captured in a study of shared clonotypes between healthy human individuals. CD45RO negativity and positive selection for CCR7 defined naive CD8 cells, a population that excluded terminally differentiated effector memory CD45RA+ cells. CDR3 size: 15 residues. The V end lost 2 bases, the J end lost 1 base, and 11 bases lay between the germline ends. Germline CDR1 reads MNHEY; CDR2 reads SVGAGI. The protocol was immunoSEQ multiplex PCR, while the TCRdb copy is restricted to in-frame clones and leaves out a portion. Of 2 million to 2.5 million clones listed, about 93% are singletons.

This sequence was found in a man aged 18 to 30 in good health. Some clones in this sample may be carry-over from other donors' samples. Sequencing was carried out using naive CD8+ T cells from PBMCs. This chain uses TRBV6-5 with TRBJ1-2; TRBD1 is a possible D gene (6 bases). The CDR3 protein is CASSYAGHYNYGYTF. In DNA, the CDR3 is TGTGCCAGCAGTTACGCGGGACACTATAACTATGGCTACACCTTC.